This T cell receptor beta chain was sequenced for a study of blood T cell repertoires in COVID-19. In the study overall: Donors in the United States, Italy and Spain gave samples during acute or convalescent COVID-19.

Trimming took 4 bases from V and 1 from J, leaving 14 bases between them. The V gene's germline CDR1 is LNHNV and CDR2 YYDKDF (reference sequence). The CDR3 is 15 amino acids. Here immunoSEQ multiplex PCR was the method, and the copy in TCRdb shows in-frame clones only, minus some. The top ten hold 1.5% to 2% of the sample, which has over 200,000 clones, roughly 88% seen once. Sequenced: PBMCs or T cells enriched from blood (not recorded which). This TCR derives from a woman aged 45-60 years who had recovered from COVID-19. The V gene is TRBV15, the J gene TRBJ2-7, with a possible D match to TRBD1 (6 bases). This CDR3 is CATSMGATASYEQYF. CDR3 nucleotides: TGTGCCACCAGCATGGGGGCGACCGCTTCCTACGAGCAGTACTTC.